The TCR beta chain described here comes from a study of identical twins (TCRdb year 2016). About the full investigation: To test whether fetal clonotypes persist, this study deep-sequenced TCR alpha and beta repertoires from monozygotic twins, from unrelated adults of various ages, and from cord blood. Replicate twin experiments were performed at different times using different library preparation protocols to rule out contamination.

The paper as a whole reports these results and caveats: Because the same donors could not be followed over many years, conclusions were based on cross-sectional statistical analysis. Fewer insertions were carried by abundant cord blood beta clonotypes; a weaker similar trend was observed in young adult naive repertoires, while no such trend was observed in memory repertoires. Out-of-frame TCR alpha sharing in monozygotic twins was systematically underestimated by recombination models, whereas sharing between unrelated individuals was in agreement with the recombination models. Excess twin sharing in beta out-of-frame sequences was weaker because fewer shared sequences lowered the signal-to-noise ratio. Zero-insertion analyses could be partly confounded by invariant T cells such as MAIT and iNKT, although diverse VJ usage argued against such confounding for most clonotypes. Compared with coincidental sharing between unrelated individuals, an excess of low generation-probability sequences was observed among out-of-frame TCR alpha sequences shared between twins.

Every donor was a healthy Caucasian. The twin cohort consisted of three pairs of female monozygotic twins, all aged about 18 to 29 years. The RNA used for TCR libraries was isolated from peripheral blood mononuclear cells. The CDR1 and CDR2 encoded by the germline V gene (reference sequence) are SGHNT and YYREEE. Measured from the cysteine to the phenylalanine, the CDR3 is 15 residues long. Of all the DNA, just the CDR3 is kept, 45 bases in frame from base 1. The junction carries 14 bases between V and J, which are trimmed by 1 base and 6 bases respectively. Comment on this clonotype: Its binding antigen is unknown. One base away there is no much larger clone; base qualities are not given.

The receptor library was made with 5' RACE. The instrument given in TCRdb is Illumina HiSeq 2000. Template switching added a universal primer binding site, and the final cDNA carried a unique molecular identifier that allowed TCR cDNA molecules to be counted accurately. First-strand cDNA for TCR alpha and beta chains was synthesized from specific primers in the conserved constant-segment region. To control for contamination, every cDNA library carried two barcodes: a SMART-Mk sample barcode plus Illumina barcodes. TruSeq adapter sequences and Illumina sample barcodes were added in two successive PCR steps. Sequencing of the TCR alpha and beta cDNA libraries was done on the Illumina HiSeq platform using custom primers. The authors' pipeline ran thus. MiGEC processed the raw reads to extract unique molecular identifiers, while MiXCR was used to determine the CDR3 positions. Recombination models were inferred per individual with the repgenHMM and IGoR tools using an EM algorithm. Shared clonotypes were analyzed with the tcR package in R, and sharing was normalized by the product of cloneset sizes. Out-of-frame nonproductive sequences were analyzed to study raw recombination free of thymic and clonal selection effects. TCRdb trimmed public reads at Q25 via fastp, called clones via MiXCR and kept in-frame beta chains. Each entry is one CDR3 protein sequence, shown with its most common DNA and genes. Here the V and J calls rest on TCRdb's processing, not on the authors' analysis. Present in this sample are about 920,000 distinct CDR3 sequences, 9% to 15% of which were seen just once. The top ten hold 1.5% to 2% of the sample.

The sample was also linked to a second study, of yellow fever vaccine responses in identical twins. As the second study states: According to the authors, in identical twins the way T cells responded to vaccination appeared partly convergent and partly personalized. Focusing on identical twins, the study followed the T cell clones that responded to the vaccine, and did so with precision.

The sequence derives from a woman between 18 and 29 years old in good health. Material: PBMCs. Here the chain combines TRBV5-4 and TRBJ2-1; tentative D gene TRBD1, with 5 bases matching. The sequenced DNA is TGTGCCAGCAGCTTGCCAGGGTCCTCTCCCAATGAGCAGTTCTTC. It translates to CASSLPGSSPNEQFF.